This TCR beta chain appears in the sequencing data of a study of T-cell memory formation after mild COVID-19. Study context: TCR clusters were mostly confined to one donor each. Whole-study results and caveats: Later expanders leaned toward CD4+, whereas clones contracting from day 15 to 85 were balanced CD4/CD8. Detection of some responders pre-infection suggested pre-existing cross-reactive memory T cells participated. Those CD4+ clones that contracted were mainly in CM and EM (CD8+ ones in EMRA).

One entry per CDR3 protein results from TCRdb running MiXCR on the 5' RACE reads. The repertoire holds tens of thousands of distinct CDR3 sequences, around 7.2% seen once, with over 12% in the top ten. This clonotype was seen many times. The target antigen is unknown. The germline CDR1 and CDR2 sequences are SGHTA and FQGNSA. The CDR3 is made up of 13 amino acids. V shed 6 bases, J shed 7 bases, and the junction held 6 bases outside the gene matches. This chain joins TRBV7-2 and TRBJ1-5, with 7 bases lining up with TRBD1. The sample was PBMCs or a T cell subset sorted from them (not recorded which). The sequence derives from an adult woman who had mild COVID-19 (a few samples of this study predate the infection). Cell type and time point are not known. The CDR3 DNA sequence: TGTGCCAGCAGTATCAGGGGGGAACAGCCCCAGCATTTT. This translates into CASSIRGEQPQHF. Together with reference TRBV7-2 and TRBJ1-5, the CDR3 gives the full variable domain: GAGVSQSPSNKVTEKGKDVELRCDPISGHTALYWYRQSLGQGLEFLIYFQGNSAPDKSGLPSDRFSAERTGGSVSTLTIQRTQQEDSAVYLCASSIRGEQPQHFGDGTRLSIL.